This T cell receptor (beta chain) was recorded in a study of OX40 agonist ivuxolimab in advanced cancers. At the level of the study: Of the participants, around 39% had some prior anti-PD-1, anti-PD-L1 or anti-CTLA-4 therapy, which was allowed. Points from the study as a whole: The specificity for antigen of the expanded peripheral T cells was not determined. Near-lowest levels of clonal expansion characterized partial responders at 0.1-3.0 mg/kg. CD4+ and CD8+ T cells in blood underwent clonal expansion by week 6 at 0.1 to 3.0 mg/kg.

Notes on this clone: What it recognizes is unknown.

Clones were read by immunoSEQ multiplex PCR, and TCRdb kept only the in-frame ones, dropping some. Of fewer than 30,000 clones in the sample, roughly 79% are singletons; the top ten hold roughly 32%. The CDR3 extends over 15 amino acids. The J segment lost 7 bases and the V segment lost 2 bases, leaving 8 bases of the junction unmatched. Per the germline V gene, CDR1 is LNHNV and CDR2 is YYDKDF (reference sequence). The origin of this receptor is an adult with an advanced solid tumor such as melanoma, head and neck, liver or kidney cancer. Here the sequenced sample was CD4+ or CD8+ T cells sorted from blood, taken in a trial of the OX40 agonist ivuxolimab. The chain combines TRBV15 with TRBJ1-1; 9 nucleotides agree with TRBD1. The CDR3 DNA reads as TGTGCCACCAGCAGACGCCGGGACAGGGTGGATGAAGCTTTCTTT. Translation: CATSRRRDRVDEAFF.